This T cell receptor (beta chain) comes out of a study of cytomegalovirus exposure and HLA in healthy donors. Study conclusions and caveats: Accounts indicate the classifier identified cytomegalovirus status with strong specificity and sensitivity. Listed as cytomegalovirus-associated were 170 or so TCR beta chains. Subsequent analysis of the roughly 120 validation repertoires found a tendency for first-cohort TCR clusters to co-occur.

Sequencing used immunoSEQ multiplex PCR; TCRdb keeps in-frame clones, though not all of them. The profile shows 350,000 or so clones, more than 80% of them singletons. The CDR3 has 15 residues. V shed 4 bases, J shed 7 bases, and the junction held 9 bases outside the gene matches. Germline V gives CDR1 LGHNA, CDR2 YNFKEQ. Note on this clone: Its cognate antigen is unknown.

From the 120-subject validation cohort, which was separate from the roughly 690-subject first cohort, the donors were drawn. The source is a woman aged 18-29 years in good health and CMV-seronegative. V and J are TRBV4-2 and TRBJ2-1; 8 nucleotides line up with TRBD2. Material for sequencing was PBMCs. The CDR3 region has the DNA TGTGCCAGCAGCCTCTCAGCGGGAGAGAAGAATGAGCAGTTCTTC. Translated: CASSLSAGEKNEQFF.